Each of the 5 T cell receptor beta chains below was sequenced from the same sample in a study of blood T cell repertoires in COVID-19. Assay: immunoSEQ multiplex PCR; the TCRdb copy retains only in-frame clones and omits some. The sample records roughly 26,000 clones, around 67% being singletons. Sequencing was performed on peripheral blood. The receptors stem from a man in his 60s with active or convalescent COVID-19.

This chain uses TRBV19 with TRBJ2-1, with TRBD1 matching over 7 bases. The trim removed 5 bases at V and 4 bases at J, leaving 8 bases unmatched. This CDR3 spans 15 amino acids. Germline V gene data show CDR1 as LNHDA and CDR2 as SQIVND (reference sequence). The CDR3 loop is CASSPPPGQYNEQFF. In nucleotides, the CDR3 is TGTGCCAGTAGTCCTCCCCCGGGACAGTACAATGAGCAGTTCTTC.

The chain joins TRBV5-1 to TRBJ2-5; tentative D call: TRBD1 (7 bases). Germline loops: CDR1 SGHRS, CDR2 YFSETQ. CDR3 size: 15 residues. The V end lost 5 bases, the J end lost 2 bases, and 16 bases lay between the germline ends. The CDR3 spells CASRVGGQPQETQYF. The CDR3 DNA sequence: TGCGCCAGCAGGGTCGGGGGACAGCCTCAAGAGACCCAGTACTTC.

By proportion, this clone is medium-sized. The chain has TRBV6-5 and TRBJ1-2, with unresolved D. The CDR3 spans 14 residues. Between the trimmed V and J ends, which lost 7 bases and 4 bases, there was a span of 16 bases. In germline, CDR1 is MNHEY, CDR2 SVGAGI. CDR3 nucleotides: TGTGCCAGCACCAACAGAGACACCAGCTATGGCTACACCTTC. It encodes CASTNRDTSYGYTF.

The J gene is TRBJ2-1, the V gene TRBV15, with 11 positions matching TRBD1. J lost 9 bases, V lost 0 bases, and 7 bases had no gene match. Germline V gene data show CDR1 as LNHNV and CDR2 as YYDKDF (reference sequence). The CDR3 is made up of 16 amino acids. The CDR3 sequence: CATSRDPGTGGSEQFF. The CDR3 nucleotides read TGTGCCACCAGCAGAGATCCTGGGACAGGGGGGAGTGAGCAGTTCTTC.

This chain connects TRBV18 to TRBJ2-4, with 11 bases that match TRBD2. Unmatched junction bases numbered 14, after V lost 3 bases and J lost 4 bases. Germline V gene sequence: CDR1 KGHSH, CDR2 LQKENI. This CDR3 region has 19 residues. The CDR3 sequence: CASSPTRTSGPEGKNIQYF. Here the CDR3 DNA reads TGTGCCAGCTCACCGACCAGGACTAGCGGGCCCGAAGGGAAAAACATTCAGTACTTC.